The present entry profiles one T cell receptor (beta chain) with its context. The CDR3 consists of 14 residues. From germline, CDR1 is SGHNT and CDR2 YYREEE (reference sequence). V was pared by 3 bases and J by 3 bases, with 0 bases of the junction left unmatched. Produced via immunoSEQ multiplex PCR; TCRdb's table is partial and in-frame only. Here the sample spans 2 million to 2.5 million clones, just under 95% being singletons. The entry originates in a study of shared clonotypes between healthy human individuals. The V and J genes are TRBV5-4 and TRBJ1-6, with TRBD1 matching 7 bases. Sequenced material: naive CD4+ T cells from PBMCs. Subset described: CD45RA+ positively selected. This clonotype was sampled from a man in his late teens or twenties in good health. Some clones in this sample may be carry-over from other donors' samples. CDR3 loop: CASSWDSYNSPLHF. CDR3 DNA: TGTGCCAGCAGCTGGGACAGCTATAATTCACCCCTCCACTTT.